The sequence of this TCR beta chain was determined in a study of blood T cell repertoires in COVID-19 (TCRdb year 2020). The study in broad terms: The collaborator samples originated in the United States, Italy and Spain and spanned the acute and convalescent phases of COVID-19. A de-identified subject ID, COVID-19 status, age in years and sex were almost always included in the sample metadata. The prospective study material was composed of cDNA or gDNA derived from T cells, B-cell-depleted T cells, or PBMCs. Where available, HLA class I and class II types were obtained from metadata supplied by the sample provider rather than from assay-based typing. The samples were drawn from two sources: the first 160 participants of the ongoing ImmuneRACE study, and approximately 1,300 subjects contributed by 6 global collaborators. A freely available public database, intended as a resource for researchers studying the immune response to SARS-CoV-2, is where the repertoires were released. The dataset comprised deeply sampled blood TCRbeta repertoires from subjects exposed to, actively infected with, or recovered from COVID-19.

Remarks on this clone: Its antigen has not been determined. One base away there is no much larger clone; base qualities are not given.

Whole blood was collected in K2EDTA tubes by collaborating institutions according to the institutions' own protocols. For TCRbeta analysis, collaborators shipped samples as frozen whole blood, isolated PBMCs, or DNA extracted from either of those sample types. The investigation overall reported the following: Clinical and demographic metadata were provided uncurated, with the amount varying by source and participant.

Cut back by 4 bases and 6 bases, the V and J ends lie 9 bases apart. From the germline V gene, CDR1 is SGHTA and CDR2 is FQGTGA. The cysteine opens and the phenylalanine closes a CDR3 of 13 amino acids. The retained sequence is limited to the CDR3, 39 bases, with the frame set at the first base. TCRbeta CDR3 regions were amplified from genomic DNA using the immunoSEQ Assay, a bias-controlled multiplex PCR. As for the authors' bioinformatics: Within the assay, amplification of reference gene primers was used to estimate how many nucleated cells each sample contained. Sequence reads were collapsed and filtered to measure the absolute abundance of every unique TCRbeta CDR3 rearrangement. For each sample, productive Simpson clonality was calculated as the square root of Simpson's diversity index over productive rearrangements. TCRdb obtained this table from immuneACCESS and retained in-frame rearrangements with V and J assigned. These tables miss some clones; where compared with another copy, unresolved V genes account for less than half of the shortfall, and the remainder is unexplained. The DNA gave D and trimming, while V, J and clone size come from that table. Across this sample there are 110,000 or so clones, with roughly 84% seen only once. Approximately 8.1% of the sample comes from the top ten.

Material for sequencing was peripheral blood. This clonotype originated in a woman in her thirties or forties with acute or convalescent COVID-19. The receptor chain draws on TRBV7-3 and TRBJ2-2, with the D gene not confidently named. The bases read TGTGCCAGCAGCTCCAAGCCGGCCGGGGAGCTGTTTTTT. Translated, this gives CASSSKPAGELFF.